This section outlines one T cell receptor (beta chain) sequence together with its context. This sample stems from a study of blood T cell repertoires in COVID-19. Study-wide background: The samples span acute and convalescent COVID-19 from the United States, Italy and Spain. Sample material is recorded as cDNA or gDNA derived from T cells, B-cell-depleted T cells, or PBMCs.

The CDR3 extends over 15 amino acids. V lost 0 bases, J lost 4 bases, and 12 bases lay in between. CDR1 is LNHNV and CDR2 is YYDKDF in the germline V gene (reference sequence). Original processing methods: Reference gene primers were amplified, and this amplification served to estimate nucleated cell counts. Repertoires were generated with immunoSEQ multiplex PCR, while TCRdb's copy carries only in-frame clones and drops some. D and trimming were read from the DNA, whereas the V and J calls and clone size are those reported in that table. The table has more than 250,000 clones, roughly 83% seen once; the top ten hold less than 6%.

This receptor was taken from a man aged 60-69 years who had recovered from COVID-19. The sequenced material came from peripheral blood. The chain joins TRBV15 to TRBJ2-5, with TRBD1 as a possible D gene (6 bases). This CDR3 is CATSREYGQTETQYF. The CDR3 DNA reads TGTGCCACCAGCAGAGAGTACGGACAGACAGAGACCCAGTACTTC.